The 27 T cell receptor beta chains given below trace back to one sample, sequenced in a study of T cell responses to AZD1222 COVID-19 vaccine. Sequenced by immunoSEQ multiplex PCR; TCRdb stores in-frame clones only, minus some. The sample carries roughly 150,000 clones, over 90% recorded once. The material was peripheral blood, obtained on day 0 of AZD1222 vaccination. These receptors were collected from an adult in good health.

The chain links TRBV23-1 to TRBJ2-7; D may be TRBD1 (5 bases). TRBV23-1 is known as an ORF, though its function is uncertain. CDR3 length equals 16 residues. V lost 2 bases and J 1 base, leaving 15 bases between the germline ends. The chain's CDR3 is CASSQRRVLKSYEQYF. The CDR3 DNA sequence: TGCGCCAGCAGTCAACGCAGGGTGTTAAAGTCCTACGAGCAGTACTTC.

The chain is built from TRBV11-2 and TRBJ2-7, with D unclear. V lost 5 bases and J 2 bases, leaving 19 bases between the germline ends. This CDR3 region has 16 residues. Germline lookup yields CDR1 SGHAT and CDR2 FQNNGV. The CDR3 DNA reads TGTGCCAGCAGCATCAATGTTGTCAGTACTACCTACGAGCAGTACTTC. The encoded protein is CASSINVVSTTYEQYF.

The gene calls are TRBV3-1 (or the pseudogene TRBV3-2) and TRBJ1-1; D might be TRBD1 (6 bases). Trimming stripped 8 bases from V and 1 base from J, with 14 bases between. Germline lookup yields CDR1 LGHDT and CDR2 YNNKEL (reference sequence). The CDR3 runs to 14 residues. In DNA form, the CDR3 reads TGTGCCAGCGTACAGGGTAACACGAACACTGAAGCTTTCTTT. This gives the protein CASVQGNTNTEAFF.

The V and J genes are TRBV7-8 and TRBJ2-5; TRBD1 agrees at 7 bases. From germline, CDR1 is SGHVS and CDR2 FQNEAQ. The V and J ends lost 5 bases and 4 bases, in that order; junction bases with no gene match: 10. The CDR3 totals 15 residues. This CDR3 reads CASSRRDSFAETQYF. As DNA, the CDR3 is TGTGCCAGCAGCCGCCGGGACAGCTTTGCAGAGACCCAGTACTTC. Filled out from reference TRBV7-8 and TRBJ2-5, the complete variable domain reads GAGVSQSPRYKVAKRGQDVALRCDPISGHVSLFWYQQALGQGPEFLTYFQNEAQLDKSGLPSDRFFAERPEGSVSTLKIQRTQQEDSAVYLCASSRRDSFAETQYFGPGTRLLVL.

The V call is TRBV4-1, the J call TRBJ1-4; D is uncertain. The CDR3 has 15 amino acids. Germline values: CDR1 MGHRA, CDR2 YSYEKL. V was trimmed by 4 bases and J by 8 bases, leaving 17 bases between them. CDR3 nucleotides: TGCGCCAGCAGCCCCCACGGGAGGGTCGGCGAAAAACTGTTTTTT. Translating it yields CASSPHGRVGEKLFF.

The chain links TRBV6-5 to TRBJ1-6; unclear D gene. The germline CDR1 and CDR2 sequences are MNHEY and SVGAGI. This CDR3 is built from 14 residues. V was cut by 2 bases and J by 4 bases, with 6 bases left in between. DNA for the CDR3: TGTGCCAGCAGTTACGGACCTTATAATTCACCCCTCCACTTT. Residues: CASSYGPYNSPLHF.

The V gene is TRBV4-3, the J gene TRBJ1-2; a weak D match, TRBD1 (5 bases). This CDR3 has 16 residues. Deletions cut 0 bases from V and 5 bases from J, with 16 bases between. Germline V gives CDR1 LGHNA, CDR2 YSLEER. CDR3 amino acids: CASSQDRIDSLYGYTF. For the CDR3, the DNA is TGCGCCAGCAGCCAAGATAGGATAGACAGTCTATATGGCTACACCTTC.

The rearrangement uses TRBV7-2 and TRBJ1-6; D perhaps matches TRBD1 (5 bases). The length of the CDR3 is 16 residues. The ends were cut back, 5 bases at V and 10 bases at J, with 21 bases in the middle. From germline, CDR1 is SGHTA and CDR2 FQGNSA. DNA for the CDR3: TGTGCCAGCAGCATTTTCGGGACTGACACGCAATCACCCCTCCACTTT. Residues: CASSIFGTDTQSPLHF.

This chain links TRBV28 with TRBJ2-3, with 8 nucleotides matching TRBD1. The CDR3 runs 15 residues. Germline V lookup: CDR1 MDHEN, CDR2 SYDVKM. The V segment lost 4 bases and the J segment 6 bases; nucleotides outside the gene matches: 9. The CDR3 region is CASSSYQGAGDTQYF. DNA for the CDR3: TGTGCCAGCAGTTCGTACCAGGGGGCTGGGGATACGCAGTATTTT.

This clone was seen once. The rearrangement joins TRBV3-1 (or the pseudogene TRBV3-2) to TRBJ2-7; possible D gene TRBD2, 5 bases. V was shortened by 1 base and J by 2 bases, with 9 bases between the two germline ends. Looked up from germline, CDR1 is LGHDT and CDR2 is YNNKEL (reference sequence). The CDR3 extends over 14 amino acids. The CDR3 loop is CASSQGSGTYEQYF. The CDR3 region has the DNA TGTGCCAGCAGCCAAGGATCGGGAACCTACGAGCAGTACTTC.

The chain employs TRBV7-2 and TRBJ2-5; D is perhaps TRBD2 (7 bases). The CDR3 length is 16 residues. Trimming stripped 5 bases from V and 4 bases from J, with 20 bases between. The germline gives CDR1 SGHTA, CDR2 FQGNSA. DNA of the CDR3: TGTGCCAGCAGCCCCTTGGGAGGGGGGGGCGGAGAGACCCAGTACTTC. It codes for CASSPLGGGGGETQYF.

V and J are TRBV4-1 and TRBJ1-4; D is unclear. Looked up from germline, CDR1 is MGHRA and CDR2 is YSYEKL. The CDR3 length is 13 residues. V was pared by 0 bases and J by 10 bases, with 9 bases between. In nucleotides, the CDR3 is TGCGCCAGCAGCCAAGATCGGGCAAGAAAACTGTTTTTT. Protein: CASSQDRARKLFF.

The chain employs TRBV9 and TRBJ1-2; no reliable D call. Trimming removed 0 bases at V and 6 bases at J, with 12 bases between. CDR3 size: 14 residues. CDR1 is SGDLS, CDR2 YYNGEE, per germline. The CDR3 spells CASSVAAGGNGYTF. DNA of the CDR3: TGTGCCAGCAGCGTAGCGGCAGGAGGAAATGGCTACACCTTC.

The CDR3 loop is CATLGQPQETQYF. CDR3 coding DNA: TGTGCCACCCTGGGACAGCCGCAGGAGACCCAGTACTTC. This chain joins TRBV10-3 and TRBJ2-5; TRBD1 matches 7 bases. After removal of 10 bases from V and 5 bases from J, the junction contained 10 bases not matched to a gene. The CDR3 is 13 residues long. The V gene's germline CDR1 is ENHRY and CDR2 SYGVKD.

The chain links TRBV2 to TRBJ2-1; 9 nucleotides align to TRBD2. The length of the CDR3 is 15 residues. J lost 5 bases, V lost 8 bases, and 10 bases had no gene match. The germline CDR1 and CDR2 sequences are SNHLY and FYNNEI. This CDR3 reads CASVGLAGGDNEQFF. Written as DNA, the CDR3 is TGTGCCAGCGTCGGCTTGGCGGGAGGGGACAATGAGCAGTTCTTC. Supplemented by reference TRBV2 and TRBJ2-1, the full variable domain reads EPEVTQTPSHQVTQMGQEVILRCVPISNHLYFYWYRQILGQKVEFLVSFYNNEISEKSEIFDDQFSVERPDGSNFTLKIRSTKLEDSAMYFCASVGLAGGDNEQFFGPGTRLTVL.

This clone was recorded once. The rearrangement joins TRBV4-1 to TRBJ2-7; D is uncertain. This CDR3 spans 15 amino acids. The germline V gene encodes CDR1 MGHRA and CDR2 YSYEKL. Trimming left V 3 bases short and J 3 bases short, with 15 bases between. The chain's CDR3 is CASSQPLGSFYEQYF. The CDR3 DNA reads as TGCGCCAGCAGCCAGCCCCTTGGGTCTTTCTACGAGCAGTACTTC.

The gene calls are TRBV19 and TRBJ1-2, with TRBD1 identical over 7 bases. Per the germline V gene, CDR1 is LNHDA and CDR2 is SQIVND (reference sequence). After removal of 4 bases from V and 8 bases from J, the junction contained 13 bases not matched to a gene. The length of the CDR3 is 15 residues. CDR3 protein: CASSTTVGTADGYTF. For the CDR3, the DNA is TGTGCCAGTAGTACTACGGTCGGGACAGCCGACGGCTACACCTTC.

To note about this clone: This same CDR3 is encoded by further DNA sequences in the sample. V gene TRBV19 combines with J gene TRBJ1-1; TRBD1 aligns across 9 bases. The ends lost 6 bases at V and 1 base at J; junction bases unmatched: 0. Germline lookup yields CDR1 LNHDA and CDR2 SQIVND (reference sequence). CDR3 size: 13 residues. The CDR3: CASRDRGNTEAFF. The CDR3 DNA reads TGTGCCAGTAGGGACAGGGGGAACACTGAAGCTTTCTTT.

Points on this clone: At one boundary the junction diverges from the germline segment, which might be a read error. The chain links TRBV10-2 to TRBJ2-5, with 9 bases lining up with TRBD1. Germline-derived CDR1 and CDR2 are WSHSY and SAAADI. The CDR3 is 16 amino acids. The DNA of the CDR3 is TGCGCCACCAGTGGAGATGGGACAGGGACGTTAGAGACCCAGTACTTC. Its translation: CATSGDGTGTLETQYF.

A single count supports this clone. The CDR3 DNA reads as TGCGCCAGCAGCTTGGCCGGGTGGACTAGCGGGGGTCTTAGCACAGATACGCAGTATTTT. The encoded protein is CASSLAGWTSGGLSTDTQYF. The V call is TRBV5-1, the J call TRBJ2-3; the match to TRBD2 covers 13 bases. The CDR3 has 20 amino acids. The junction had 10 bases not matched to a gene; V was cut back by 0 bases and J by 0 bases. Germline assignment: CDR1 SGHRS and CDR2 YFSETQ.

J is TRBJ1-4 and V is TRBV4-2; 8 bases align to TRBD1. Germline lookup yields CDR1 LGHNA and CDR2 YNFKEQ. This CDR3 spans 15 amino acids. V shed 3 bases and J 5 bases; nucleotides not matched to a gene: 5. CDR3: CASSQRTGKNEKLFF. CDR3 bases: TGTGCCAGCAGCCAGCGGACAGGGAAGAATGAAAAACTGTTTTTT.

V usage is TRBV5-1 and J usage is TRBJ2-4; D possibly corresponds to TRBD2 (6 bases). The CDR3 sequence is 16 residues long. Germline CDR1 reads SGHRS; CDR2 reads YFSETQ. Trimming took 3 bases from V and 0 from J, leaving 13 bases between them. Written as DNA, the CDR3 is TGCGCCAGCAGCTCGGGGGAACCCCTAGCCAAAAACATTCAGTACTTC. Translation gives CASSSGEPLAKNIQYF.

V usage is TRBV5-4 and J usage is TRBJ1-2; tentatively, D is TRBD1 (6 bases). This CDR3 is built from 14 residues. The germline CDR1 and CDR2 sequences are SGHNT and YYREEE (reference sequence). Trimming took off 2 bases at V and 6 bases at J, with 14 bases between the two ends. The CDR3 region has the DNA TGTGCCAGCAGCTTATCGGGGGGCTACGATGGCTACACCTTC. It yields the protein CASSLSGGYDGYTF.

The V call is TRBV14, the J call TRBJ2-7; 8 nucleotides align to TRBD2. This CDR3 comprises 15 residues. Germline values: CDR1 SGHDN, CDR2 FVKESK. V was clipped by 4 bases and J by 2 bases; unmatched bases: 7. The chain's CDR3 is CASSRDSGVTYEQYF. The CDR3 DNA reads TGTGCCAGCAGCCGAGATAGCGGGGTAACCTACGAGCAGTACTTC.

CDR3 in amino acids: CASSLGQTGAAGEKLFF. The CDR3 nucleotides read TGTGCCAGCAGCTTAGGCCAAACAGGGGCCGCTGGGGAAAAACTGTTTTTT. The chain joins TRBV13 to TRBJ1-4; the match to TRBD1 covers 7 bases. J lost 8 bases, V lost 0 bases, and 12 bases had no gene match. Germline values: CDR1 PRHDT, CDR2 FYEKMQ (reference sequence). This CDR3 has 17 amino acids.

The V gene is TRBV4-1, the J gene TRBJ1-1, with D hard to call. V lost 1 base, J lost 2 bases, and 11 bases lay in between. This CDR3 spans 15 amino acids. In germline, CDR1 is MGHRA, CDR2 YSYEKL. The CDR3 is CASSQVVGGNTEAFF. CDR3 bases: TGCGCCAGCAGCCAAGTGGTTGGCGGCAACACTGAAGCTTTCTTT.

This chain links TRBV5-1 with TRBJ1-6; 7 bases agree with TRBD1. The CDR3 covers 15 residues. Germline values: CDR1 SGHRS, CDR2 YFSETQ. With 7 bases clipped from V and 7 bases from J, the junction kept 11 bases outside the gene matches. CDR3 sequence reads: CASAGTDARNSPLHF. CDR3 DNA sequence: TGCGCCAGCGCCGGGACAGACGCGAGAAATTCACCCCTCCACTTT. The full variable domain, its missing parts supplied by reference TRBV5-1 and TRBJ1-6, is KAGVTQTPRYLIKTRGQQVTLSCSPISGHRSVSWYQQTPGQGLQFLFEYFSETQRNKGNFPGRFSGRQFSNSRSEMNVSTLELGDSALYLCASAGTDARNSPLHFGNGTRLTVT.